A selection of T cell receptor beta chains follows, all from one sample in a study of cytomegalovirus exposure and HLA in healthy donors. TCRdb keeps only in-frame clones here, not all; method: immunoSEQ multiplex PCR. Altogether about 120,000 clones are present, 70% to 80% being singletons, with the ten largest covering around 15%. The sample comprised PBMCs. The receptors were gathered from a man aged 50 to 59 in good health and CMV-seropositive. The CDR3 runs from the conserved cysteine through the conserved F or W. A D gene is named only where the DNA matches it firmly. Expanded clones are given a class, and other clones once, few, many or no size at all.

>TRBD2|TRBJ2-5|17|TRBV10-3|.
TGTGCCATCAGTGACCCGGGCTTTAGCGGGGGGGAAGAGACCCAGTACTTC
CAISDPGFSGGEETQYF
>TRBD1|TRBJ1-1|14|TRBV28|.
TGTGCCAGCACCTCTATCGGACAGGCCGCGTTGAACCATTTT
CASTSIGQAALNHF
>.|TRBJ2-7|16|TRBV9|.
TGTGCCAGCAGCCCCCGCTCACAGGGTTTTTCGTACGAGCAGTACTTC
CASSPRSQGFSYEQYF
>TRBD1|TRBJ1-4|13|TRBV19|.
TGTGCCAGTAGTATCAGGGGGCCCGAAAAACTGTTTTTT
CASSIRGPEKLFF
>.|TRBJ2-5|12|TRBV11-3|few
TGTGCCAGCAGCCAGTCCCAAGAGACCCAGTACTTC
CASSQSQETQYF
>.|TRBJ1-2|14|TRBV2|.
TGTGCCAGCGGTCAGACATCGACGAACTATGGCTACACCTTC
CASGQTSTNYGYTF
>.|TRBJ1-4|16|TRBV5-1|.
TGCGCCAGCAGCTGGGGGGACCATGCAACTAATGAAAAACTGTTTTTT
CASSWGDHATNEKLFF
>.|TRBJ1-1|13|TRBV5-1|few
TGCGCCAGCAGCTCGGGACAGAACACTGAAGCTTTCTTT
CASSSGQNTEAFF
>.|TRBJ2-3|14|TRBV4-2|.
TGTGCCAGCAGCCAAGGGAGATCCACAGATACGCAGTATTTT
CASSQGRSTDTQYF
>.|TRBJ2-2|13|TRBV7-9|.
TGTGCCAGCCGGGGGAGCCGCACCGGGGAGCTGTTTTTT
CASRGSRTGELFF
>.|TRBJ2-6|16|TRBV9|.
TGTGCCAGCAGCGTAGTGCGGACAGATGGGGCCAACGTCCTGACTTTC
CASSVVRTDGANVLTF
>TRBD2|TRBJ2-3|15|TRBV9|.
TGTGCCAGCAGCGCCTCTAGCGGATACACAGATACGCAGTATTTT
CASSASSGYTDTQYF
>TRBD1|TRBJ2-1|15|TRBV7-9|.
TGTGCCAGCAGCACCGGGACAGGAAGTTACAATGAGCAGTTCTTC
CASSTGTGSYNEQFF
>TRBD2|TRBJ2-1|15|TRBV2|.
TGTGCCAACAGTGATATTAGCGGGGGCTTCAATGAGCAGTTCTTC
CANSDISGGFNEQFF
>.|TRBJ2-5|15|TRBV5-1|.
TGCGCCAGCAGCTTGGGGCGCAGGGCCCCGGAGACCCAGTACTTC
CASSLGRRAPETQYF
>.|TRBJ1-6|16|TRBV9|.
TGTGCCAGCAGCGTGGAGGGGGGGCCATTTAATTCACCCCTCCACTTT
CASSVEGGPFNSPLHF
>TRBD2|TRBJ2-3|17|TRBV28|.
TGTGCCAGCAGTTTCCGACTAGCGGGAGGGCCTACAGATACGCAGTATTTT
CASSFRLAGGPTDTQYF
>.|TRBJ2-7|14|TRBV6-1|few
TGTGCCAGCGCCCGAGTGGGGACTGCGTACGAGCAGTACTTC
CASARVGTAYEQYF
>.|TRBJ1-2|15|TRBV9|.
TGTGCCAGCAGCCTCAACAGGGACAATAACTATGGCTACACCTTC
CASSLNRDNNYGYTF
>.|TRBJ2-3|15|TRBV11-2|.
TGTGCCAGCAGCCCCGGGGGGCCAGGAGCAGATACGCAGTATTTT
CASSPGGPGADTQYF
>TRBD2|TRBJ2-7|16|TRBV5-6|.
TGTGCCAGCAGCTTGAAACTAGCGGTTACTACCTACGAGCAGTACTTC
CASSLKLAVTTYEQYF
>.|TRBJ1-1|12|TRBV11-2|.
TGTGCCAGCAGCTTAGGGGCAGTTGAAGCTTTCTTT
CASSLGAVEAFF
>.|TRBJ2-3|18|TRBV13|.
TGTGCCAGCAGCTCTCTAGCAGAAACTTCAACTAGCACAGATACGCAGTATTTT
CASSSLAETSTSTDTQYF
>.|TRBJ1-3|13|TRBV11-2|.
TGTGCCAGCAGCCCAGGGTCAGGAAACACCATATATTTT
CASSPGSGNTIYF
>TRBD1|TRBJ2-2|15|TRBV7-6|once
TGTGCCAGCAGCTTGGCCAGGGGGATGACCGGGGAGCTGTTTTTT
CASSLARGMTGELFF
>.|TRBJ1-2|16|TRBV11-2|.
TGCGCCAGCAGCTCCACGCCCCTGCCGGAGAACTATGGCTACACCTTC
CASSSTPLPENYGYTF
>.|TRBJ2-7|14|TRBV6-5|.
TGTGCCAGCAGTACCCCAGCGGAAACCTACGAGCAGTACTTC
CASSTPAETYEQYF
>TRBD1|TRBJ1-5|15|TRBV28|.
TGTGCCAGCAGTTTCCTTGGACAGGGGGACCAGCCCCAGCATTTT
CASSFLGQGDQPQHF
>TRBD2|TRBJ2-5|17|TRBV5-4|.
TGTGCCAGCAGCTTGGAGGCGTCGCGGGGGGGTACGGAGACCCAGTACTTC
CASSLEASRGGTETQYF
>TRBD2|TRBJ2-3|16|TRBV5-1|few
TGCGCCAGCAGCTTGCCTAGCGGGGGGACGGTAGATACGCAGTATTTT
CASSLPSGGTVDTQYF
>TRBD1|TRBJ2-1|14|TRBV2|.
TGTGCCATGATCGACAGGGGGCCCTACAATGAGCAGTTCTTC
CAMIDRGPYNEQFF
>.|TRBJ2-7|13|TRBV9|.
TGTGCCAGCAGCGCCGACCCAAGCGGAGAGCAGTACTTC
CASSADPSGEQYF